The clone carrying this T cell receptor (beta chain) showed up just a few times. Antigen: not known. Regarding the study as a whole: In terms of TCR gene usage, tumor memory CD4+ T cells clustered together with blood and lymph node memory CD4+ cells, as well as with lymph node naive CD4+ cells. Tumor-infiltrating Treg TCR alpha and beta sequences overlapped most with tumor naive CD4+ T cells, then blood naive.

The sorted Tregs were CD4+CD25+CD127-/low cells. Full-length variable regions came from constant-region reverse primers plus semi-nested Nested Universal Primer A PCR. TCRdb used MiXCR to reprocess the 5' RACE reads, holding one entry per CDR3 protein. The table shows over 40,000 distinct CDR3 sequences, with 22% occurring only once. The receptor was derived from a female donor with breast cancer. Source material: Tregs sorted from blood.

In DNA, the CDR3 is TGCGCCAGCAGCTTGGCCGCCGGTCACTACGAGCAGTACTTC. This encodes CASSLAAGHYEQYF. The chain combines TRBV5-1 with TRBJ2-7; D is ambiguous. V was pared by 0 bases and J by 3 bases, with 10 bases between. Germline V gene lookup returns CDR1 SGHRS and CDR2 YFSETQ. The CDR3 is 14 residues long.